This TCR beta chain was profiled in a study of control samples from healthy donors and cancer patients. The table came from immunoSEQ multiplex PCR; TCRdb's copy has only in-frame clones and leaves some out. The sample contains tens of thousands of clones, about 88% of which appear only once. This CDR3 is 15 amino acids long. With V trimmed by 2 bases and J by 6 bases, 6 bases remained unmatched. CDR1 SGHDN and CDR2 FVKESK come from the germline V gene. Sequencing was carried out using blood. The V call is TRBV14, the J call TRBJ1-2; 10 positions match TRBD1. The TCR comes from a woman aged 45-60 years in good health. The CDR3 nucleotides are TGTGCCAGCAGCCAACTTAGACAGGGGGCCGATGGCTACACCTTC. This translates into CASSQLRQGADGYTF.